The next 2 T cell receptor beta chains were all read from a single sample in a study of CD8+CD57+ T cells in acquired aplastic anemia. TCR beta VDJ and CDR3 were profiled, and genomic DNA was the template. A single record per CDR3 protein comes from TCRdb applying MiXCR to the reads. This sample has approximately 99,000 distinct CDR3 sequences, with 40% to 65% found just once. The sequenced material came from sorted CD4+, CD8+, or CD8+CD57+ T cells (not recorded which) from PBMCs. These receptor sequences come from a human donor in good health, serving as a control.

The chain links TRBV25-1 to TRBJ2-1; TRBD2 might be the D (6 bases). Trimming shortened V by 4 bases and J by 5 bases, and 21 bases separated the two germline ends. Germline loops: CDR1 MGHDK, CDR2 SYGVNS. There are 17 residues in the CDR3. CDR3 DNA sequence: TGTGCCAGCAGTGTCTTAAGGGCTAGCGTAGGAAACAATGAGCAGTTCTTC. Amino acid sequence: CASSVLRASVGNNEQFF.

This clonotype showed up many times. V usage is TRBV19 and J usage is TRBJ1-1; unclear D gene. This CDR3 has 12 amino acids. Trimming removed 2 bases at V and 6 bases at J, with 7 bases between. Looked up from germline, CDR1 is LNHDA and CDR2 is SQIVND (reference sequence). CDR3 nucleotides: TGTGCCAGTAGTATACCCCCCTCTGAAGCTTTCTTT. Its translation: CASSIPPSEAFF.